Each of the 3 T cell receptor beta chains below was sequenced from the same sample in a study of shared clonotypes between healthy human individuals. The protocol was immunoSEQ multiplex PCR, while the TCRdb copy is restricted to in-frame clones and leaves out a portion. The table includes 2 million to 2.5 million clones, 95% detected once. The source material was naive CD4+ T cells sorted from blood. Subset in this sample: CD45RA+ positively selected. The receptors here all came from a man younger than 30 in good health.

V is TRBV5-1 and J is TRBJ2-5, with TRBD1 as a possible D gene (6 bases). The CDR3 is 16 amino acids. Germline assignment: CDR1 SGHRS and CDR2 YFSETQ. V was trimmed by 4 bases and J by 4 bases, leaving 20 bases between them. The CDR3, as DNA: TGCGCCAGCAGCACCCCGGACGCGCGAGGGGGAGAGACCCAGTACTTC. Its translation: CASSTPDARGGETQYF.

Worth noting for this clone: Other DNA sequences from this sample encode an identical CDR3 as well. This rearrangement joins TRBV11-2 to TRBJ1-2, with TRBD1 matching over 7 bases. V was pared by 2 bases and J by 3 bases, with 0 bases of the junction left unmatched. CDR3 length equals 13 residues. Per the germline V gene, CDR1 is SGHAT and CDR2 is FQNNGV. CDR3 nucleotide sequence: TGTGCCAGCAGCTTAACAGGGGACTATGGCTACACCTTC. Amino acids: CASSLTGDYGYTF.

For this clone: A junction boundary mismatches the germline segment, possibly from a read error. The rearrangement joins TRBV6-1 to TRBJ2-1, with D hard to call. This CDR3 is 12 amino acids long. The germline V gene encodes CDR1 MNHNS and CDR2 SASEGT. In nucleotides, the CDR3 is TGTGCCAGCAGCTCCCCCCCAAATGTGCAGTTCTTC. This sequence encodes CASSSPPNVQFF.